This TCR beta chain was sequenced in a study of technical replicates of blood from a handful of donors. The CDR3 totals 12 residues. The germline CDR1 and CDR2 sequences are MNHEY and SVGAGI. V was clipped by 5 bases and J by 2 bases, with 7 bases between them. Produced via immunoSEQ multiplex PCR; TCRdb's table is partial and in-frame only. The sample holds tens of thousands of clones; around 93% are singletons and the top ten take roughly 0.26%. What was sequenced was T cells isolated from PBMCs. The sequence derives from a human donor in good health. This chain links TRBV6-5 with TRBJ2-7; D ambiguous. The CDR3 spells CASSTHTYEQYF. CDR3 in DNA: TGTGCCAGCAGTACGCACACCTACGAGCAGTACTTC.